This T cell receptor beta chain stems from a study of blood T cell repertoires in COVID-19. Germline-derived CDR1 and CDR2 are GTSNPN and SVGIG (reference sequence). The CDR3 has 16 residues. V shed 1 base and J shed 7 bases, with 22 bases lying between them. Using immunoSEQ multiplex PCR, the repertoire was profiled, and TCRdb retains in-frame clones only, with some absent. The table records more than 90,000 clones, approximately 91% of them present only once. This clonotype was obtained from a man in his forties or fifties with acute or convalescent COVID-19. The source material was peripheral blood. V gene TRBV30 combines with J gene TRBJ1-2; tentatively, D is TRBD1 (6 bases). Here the CDR3 DNA reads TGTGCCTGGAGTGGAATCTCGCACAGGGCCCTCCGTGGCTACACCTTC. Translation gives CAWSGISHRALRGYTF. Drawing the rest from reference TRBV30 and TRBJ1-2, the complete variable domain is SQTIHQWPATLVQPVGSPLSLECTVEGTSNPNLYWYRQAAGRGLQLLFYSVGIGQISSEVPQNLSASRPQDRQFILSSKKLLLSDSGFYLCAWSGISHRALRGYTFGSGTRLTVV.